Listed here are 32 T cell receptor beta chains from one sample, sequenced in a study of blood T cells in healthy people across ages. A second 7 to 11 cycle PCR used barcoded and J-beta primers. Via MiXCR, TCRdb re-called the 5' RACE reads, giving one row per CDR3 protein. Among around 1,000,000 distinct CDR3 sequences listed, 20% to 25% were seen once. These data were also reused for a study on T cells of mothers and their children.

The sequencing input was blood. These receptors were collected from a girl aged 2 to 10 in good health.

The gene calls are TRBV5-8 and TRBJ2-4, with D maybe TRBD2 (6 bases). The CDR3 contains 15 residues. V shed 7 bases and J shed 0 bases, with 14 bases lying between them. Germline V gene lookup returns CDR1 SGHTS and CDR2 YDEGEE. The CDR3 sequence: CASGGFTLAKNIQYF. The CDR3 DNA sequence: TGTGCCAGCGGGGGGTTCACATTAGCCAAAAACATTCAGTACTTC.

This clonotype has more than one count but fewer than ten. The genes are TRBV7-2 and TRBJ2-5; D gene ambiguous. Trimming pared 5 bases from V and 2 bases from J, leaving 15 bases between. Per germline, CDR1 SGHTA and CDR2 FQGNSA. The CDR3 is 15 residues long. This CDR3 is CASSRTYSQQETQYF. DNA for the CDR3: TGTGCCAGCAGCCGTACGTACAGCCAGCAAGAGACCCAGTACTTC.

The rearrangement links TRBV7-3 to TRBJ2-2, with 12 bases fitting TRBD2. CDR1 SGHTA and CDR2 FQGTGA come from the germline V gene. V dropped 6 bases and J dropped 7; count of bases not matched to a gene: 6. This CDR3 contains 15 residues. CDR3 in DNA: TGTGCCAGCAGTCGACTAGCGGGAGTGGTCGGGGAGCTGTTTTTT. Protein: CASSRLAGVVGELFF.

The chain combines TRBV27 with TRBJ2-3, with 11 bases identical to TRBD2. Trimming at V came to 8 bases and at J to 2 bases, leaving 15 bases not matched to a gene. Germline V lookup: CDR1 MNHEY, CDR2 SMNVEV (reference sequence). The CDR3 runs to 18 residues. The CDR3 protein is CASQVAGGPELLTDTQYF. In nucleotides, the CDR3 is TGTGCCAGCCAGGTAGCGGGAGGGCCGGAGCTCCTCACAGATACGCAGTATTTT.

The chain joins TRBV3-1 to TRBJ2-6; D is ambiguous. V gave up 10 bases and J gave up 2 bases, with 12 bases separating them. CDR3 size: 14 residues. Per germline, CDR1 LGHDT and CDR2 YNNKEL (reference sequence). DNA of the CDR3: TGTGCCACGCATCAGTCCCCTGGGGCCAACGTCCTGACTTTC. Translating gives CATHQSPGANVLTF.

This clonotype was seen more than once but under ten times. At one end, the junction sequence differs from germline, possibly due to a read error. This rearrangement joins TRBV4-1 to TRBJ2-5, with D unresolved. The CDR3 is 14 residues long. CDR1 MGHRA and CDR2 YSYEKL come from the germline V gene. The CDR3 loop reads CVSSQVGPIGTQYF. CDR3 nucleotide sequence: TGCGTCAGCAGCCAAGTTGGACCGATAGGGACCCAGTACTTC.

This clonotype was counted between two and nine times. The chain links TRBV7-3 to TRBJ2-7; TRBD2 matches at 9 bases. The V segment lost 5 bases and the J segment 3 bases; nucleotides outside the gene matches: 8. In germline, CDR1 is SGHTA, CDR2 FQGTGA. This CDR3 has 15 amino acids. CDR3 in amino acids: CASSPYSGSGYEQYF. The CDR3 bases are TGTGCCAGCAGCCCTTATAGCGGGAGCGGCTACGAGCAGTACTTC.

This clonotype has only a few counts. The V call is TRBV6-2 or TRBV6-3, the J call TRBJ2-2, with 10 bases identical to TRBD1. V dropped 6 bases and J dropped 6; count of bases not matched to a gene: 7. Germline loops: CDR1 MNHEY, CDR2 SVGEGT. The length of the CDR3 is 15 residues. CDR3 sequence reads: CASRPGTGVSGELFF. CDR3 coding DNA: TGTGCCAGCAGACCCGGGACAGGGGTTTCCGGGGAGCTGTTTTTT.

Concerning this clonotype: The junction does not match germline at one end; this may be a read error. The CDR3 loop reads CSVEGDRYNEQFF. Here the CDR3 DNA reads TGCAGCGTTGAAGGAGACAGATACAACGAGCAGTTCTTC. The V gene is TRBV29-1, the J gene TRBJ2-1, with D possibly TRBD1 on 5 matching bases. Per the germline V gene, CDR1 is SQVTM and CDR2 is ANQGSEA. CDR3 length: 13 residues.

The chain couples TRBV7-9 to TRBJ2-5; D is unclear. CDR1 and CDR2 from the germline V gene are SEHNR and FQNEAQ (reference sequence). V was cut by 5 bases and J by 5 bases, with 12 bases left in between. This CDR3 is built from 13 residues. This CDR3 reads CASSPSTRETQYF. CDR3 coding DNA: TGTGCCAGCAGCCCCTCTACTCGGGAGACCCAGTACTTC.

A few counts support this clonotype. The chain is built from TRBV11-3 and TRBJ2-7; 11 bases match TRBD1. Germline loops: CDR1 SGHNT, CDR2 YENEEA. With V trimmed by 5 bases and J by 4 bases, 7 bases remained unmatched. CDR3 length: 15 amino acids. CDR3 in DNA: TGTGCCAGCAGCCGGGACAGGGGGGAACTATACGAGCAGTACTTC. Its translation is CASSRDRGELYEQYF.

The V call is TRBV11-2, the J call TRBJ2-7, with D unclear. Trimming took 5 bases from V and 5 from J, leaving 10 bases between them. The CDR3 is 12 amino acids. Germline V gene data show CDR1 as SGHAT and CDR2 as FQNNGV. The chain's CDR3 is CASSPHGNEQYF. The DNA of the CDR3 is TGTGCCAGCAGCCCCCATGGGAACGAGCAGTACTTC.

A few counts support this clonotype. The chain links TRBV20-1 to TRBJ2-5; possibly TRBD2 for D (5 bases). The V gene lost 5 bases and the J gene lost 2 bases, with 18 bases spanning the gap. CDR3 length: 15 residues. Germline V CDR1 and CDR2: DFQATT, SNEGSKA (reference sequence). CDR3 DNA sequence: TGCAGTGCTCCGAAACCTTGGAGCGGACAAGAGACCCAGTACTTC. Translation gives CSAPKPWSGQETQYF.

In its sample, this clonotype was seen a few times. The chain has TRBV4-2 and TRBJ2-2; 10 bases match TRBD2. This CDR3 is 18 amino acids long. The germline V gene has CDR1 LGHNA and CDR2 YNFKEQ. The J segment lost 3 bases and the V segment lost 1 base, leaving 8 bases of the junction unmatched. CDR3 sequence (DNA): TGTGCCAGCAGCCAAGTATCAGCGGGGGGGTTGTACACCGGGGAGCTGTTTTTT. It specifies CASSQVSAGGLYTGELFF.

This rearrangement joins TRBV4-2 to TRBJ2-1; maybe TRBD2 (6 bases). The closer fit of TRBJ2-5 to the DNA end suggests the J call may be wrong. CDR3 length: 14 residues. CDR1 is LGHNA and CDR2 is YNFKEQ in the germline V gene. The CDR3: CASSQLNREETQYF. For the CDR3, the DNA is TGTGCCAGCAGCCAACTTAACCGGGAGGAGACCCAGTACTTC.

This chain uses TRBV11-2 with TRBJ2-3; D unresolved. V lost 0 bases and J lost 10, with 14 bases in between. The CDR3 is 14 amino acids. Germline lookup yields CDR1 SGHAT and CDR2 FQNNGV. CDR3: CASSLDPVPYAQYF. CDR3 in DNA: TGTGCCAGCAGCTTAGACCCAGTACCTTACGCGCAGTATTTT.

This chain joins TRBV7-2 and TRBJ2-7; D is perhaps TRBD1 (6 bases). CDR1 and CDR2 (germline): SGHTA, FQGNSA. CDR3 size: 14 residues. V lost 7 bases and J 2 bases, leaving 15 bases between the germline ends. The CDR3, as DNA: TGTGCCAGCAACCTCGGGACACCCACCTACGAGCAGTACTTC. The encoded protein is CASNLGTPTYEQYF. The full variable domain, in which reference TRBV7-2 and TRBJ2-7 provide the parts outside the CDR3, is GAGVSQSPSNKVTEKGKDVELRCDPISGHTALYWYRQSLGQGLEFLIYFQGNSAPDKSGLPSDRFSAERTGGSVSTLTIQRTQQEDSAVYLCASNLGTPTYEQYFGPGTRLTVT.

The sample holds a few counts of this clonotype. This chain joins TRBV20-1 and TRBJ2-7, with 7 bases matching TRBD2. The CDR3 has 13 amino acids. Per the germline V gene, CDR1 is DFQATT and CDR2 is SNEGSKA (reference sequence). Germline trimming cut 2 bases from V and 0 bases from J; bases unmatched to any gene: 1. CDR3 in DNA: TGCAGTGCTAGATGGGGGGGCTCCTACGAGCAGTACTTC. Translated: CSARWGGSYEQYF.

In this sample, this clonotype turned up a few times. This chain uses TRBV7-8 with TRBJ2-3; no clear D. This CDR3 comprises 15 residues. The V and J ends lost 0 bases and 1 base respectively, with 8 bases between them. Germline V gives CDR1 SGHVS, CDR2 FQNEAQ. The CDR3 is CASSLASRGTDTQYF. For the CDR3, the DNA is TGTGCCAGCAGCTTAGCGAGTCGTGGCACAGATACGCAGTATTTT.

J is TRBJ1-1 and V is TRBV18; D not resolved. The CDR3 has 14 amino acids. Trimming pared 2 bases from V and 1 base from J, leaving 8 bases between. The germline CDR1 and CDR2 sequences are KGHSH and LQKENI. CDR3 residues: CASSPELENTEAFF. The CDR3 bases are TGTGCCAGCTCACCAGAACTTGAGAACACTGAAGCTTTCTTT.

This clonotype was seen a few times. The genes are TRBV25-1 and TRBJ2-7; TRBD1 matches 8 bases. Trimming removed 6 bases from V and 7 bases from J; junction bases left unmatched: 14. The length of the CDR3 is 15 residues. The germline CDR1 and CDR2 sequences are MGHDK and SYGVNS. CDR3 sequence: CASSRTGTGLMEQYF. The CDR3 DNA sequence: TGTGCCAGCAGCCGAACCGGGACAGGTCTTATGGAGCAGTACTTC.

A word on this clonotype: A read error may produce the germline difference seen at one junction end. V usage is TRBV9 and J usage is TRBJ2-1; D may be TRBD1 or TRBD2 (6 bases each). The CDR3 runs to 15 residues. CDR1 is SGDLS and CDR2 is YYNGEE in the germline V gene. CDR3 residues: CAGSVAQGGVNEQFF. As DNA, the CDR3 is TGTGCCGGCAGCGTAGCACAGGGAGGCGTTAATGAGCAGTTCTTC.

This clonotype showed up just a few times. The gene calls are TRBV29-1 and TRBJ2-5; D is perhaps TRBD1 (5 bases). CDR1 and CDR2 (germline): SQVTM, ANQGSEA. Trimming cost V 6 bases and J 0 bases, with 11 bases left between them. The CDR3 runs 13 residues. CDR3 sequence: CSVGDRNQETQYF. The CDR3 nucleotides read TGCAGCGTGGGTGACAGAAACCAAGAGACCCAGTACTTC.

The rearrangement joins TRBV5-1 to TRBJ2-5; the D is unclear. V was pared by 3 bases and J by 5 bases, with 14 bases between. The CDR3 spans 14 residues. CDR1 is SGHRS, CDR2 YFSETQ, per germline. The CDR3 loop reads CASSSSSALETQYF. In DNA form, the CDR3 reads TGCGCCAGCAGCTCATCTTCAGCCCTGGAGACCCAGTACTTC.

This clonotype was picked up a small number of times. This sequence joins TRBV13 and TRBJ2-7, with D tentatively TRBD2 (6 bases). Germline V CDR1 and CDR2: PRHDT, FYEKMQ (reference sequence). Trimming cost V 1 base and J 7 bases, with 20 bases left between them. The CDR3 covers 16 residues. The CDR3 spells CASSLAGTAGRGEQYF. CDR3 in DNA: TGTGCCAGCAGCTTAGCCGGGACTGCAGGGCGTGGAGAGCAGTACTTC.

The V and J genes are TRBV5-1 and TRBJ1-4, with D possibly TRBD1 on 6 matching bases. Per germline, CDR1 SGHRS and CDR2 YFSETQ. Trimming stripped 5 bases from V and 1 base from J, with 9 bases between. There are 14 residues in the CDR3. In nucleotides, the CDR3 is TGCGCCAGCAGACCAGGGGTAACTAATGAAAAACTGTTTTTT. Its protein product is CASRPGVTNEKLFF.

The rearrangement joins TRBV20-1 to TRBJ2-3; possibly TRBD1 or TRBD2 for D (5 bases each). V dropped 6 bases and J dropped 3 bases, with 25 bases sitting between them. CDR3 length: 17 residues. Per germline, CDR1 DFQATT and CDR2 SNEGSKA (reference sequence). The CDR3 region is CSAAKVGAPLGTDTQYF. As DNA, the CDR3 is TGCAGTGCCGCTAAGGTCGGGGCTCCCCTGGGGACAGATACGCAGTATTTT.

This clonotype was detected only a few times. The chain recombines TRBV28 with TRBJ2-5; D is possibly TRBD2 (6 bases). Germline loops: CDR1 MDHEN, CDR2 SYDVKM. With 6 bases removed from V and 2 bases from J, the gap between germline ends came to 16 bases. The CDR3 has 15 amino acids. The CDR3 is CASSLTRGDQETQYF. DNA of the CDR3: TGTGCCAGCAGCCTGACTAGAGGGGATCAAGAGACCCAGTACTTC.

The chain couples TRBV18 to TRBJ2-5; D tentatively fits TRBD1 or TRBD2 (5 bases each). The end of the DNA is better explained by TRBJ2-1, so the J call may be wrong. Looked up from germline, CDR1 is KGHSH and CDR2 is LQKENI. CDR3 length: 15 residues. The CDR3 reads CASSVRDGGVNEQFF. The CDR3 DNA is TGTGCCAGCTCAGTCCGGGACGGCGGCGTTAATGAGCAGTTCTTC.

The chain carries TRBV6-5 and TRBJ1-3; unclear D gene. CDR1 and CDR2 (germline): MNHEY, SVGAGI. This CDR3 contains 15 residues. V was trimmed by 5 bases and J by 0 bases, leaving 11 bases between them. As DNA, the CDR3 is TGTGCCAGCAGTCCGGACGGGAGCTCTGGAAACACCATATATTTT. The encoded protein is CASSPDGSSGNTIYF.

This rearrangement joins TRBV12-3 or TRBV12-4 to TRBJ2-3; no reliable D call. Trimming shortened V by 6 bases and J by 6 bases, and 16 bases separated the two germline ends. This CDR3 region has 14 residues. CDR3 region: CASSSVMHADTQYF. CDR3 nucleotides: TGTGCCAGCAGCTCGGTTATGCATGCCGATACGCAGTATTTT.

The chain is built from TRBV5-5 and TRBJ1-6; D not resolved. The CDR3 consists of 17 residues. V was clipped by 4 bases and J by 7 bases, with 21 bases between them. In germline, CDR1 is SGHKS, CDR2 YYEKEE (reference sequence). The CDR3 DNA reads as TGTGCCAGCAGCCCGATGAAATATGAGGGTATGAATTCACCCCTCCACTTT. It yields the protein CASSPMKYEGMNSPLHF.